These T cell receptor beta chains were read from a single sample in a study of naive and memory T cell subsets. A single record per CDR3 protein comes from TCRdb applying MiXCR to the UMI-ligation and nested PCR reads. The profile covers some 36,000 distinct CDR3 sequences, with 13% appearing a single time and roughly 21% taken by the ten largest. Source material: effector memory CD4+ T cells from blood. The receptors stem from a human donor in good health. CDR3s include the opening cysteine and the closing phenylalanine or tryptophan. The D gene is left open where the match is weak. Part of the rows lack a size; the others show once, few, many or a class for expanded clones.

d_gene | abundance | j_gene | v_gene | CDR3aa | CDR3nt
TRBD1 | few | TRBJ2-6 | TRBV6-5 | CASRGGTGGASGANVLTF | TGTGCCAGCAGGGGCGGGACAGGGGGGGCCTCTGGGGCCAACGTCCTGACTTTC
TRBD2 | - | TRBJ2-5 | TRBV7-6 | CASSQSGAKSFQETQYF | TGTGCCAGCAGCCAGAGCGGGGCCAAATCTTTCCAAGAGACCCAGTACTTC
- | - | TRBJ2-1 | TRBV11-2 | CASSREGQQFF | TGTGCCAGCAGCCGAGAGGGACAACAGTTCTTC
- | - | TRBJ1-1 | TRBV20-1 | CSAPGPGRGAFF | TGCAGTGCTCCCGGGCCGGGAAGGGGCGCTTTCTTT
- | - | TRBJ1-1 | TRBV27 | CASNQPGAGWTEAFF | TGTGCCAGCAATCAACCAGGGGCCGGATGGACTGAAGCTTTCTTT
TRBD1 | few | TRBJ1-5 | TRBV7-2 | CASSLDRDEPQHF | TGTGCCAGCAGCCTAGACAGGGATGAGCCCCAGCATTTT
TRBD2 | few | TRBJ2-2 | TRBV2 | CASGILAGGSTGELFF | TGTGCCAGCGGGATACTAGCGGGAGGGAGCACCGGGGAGCTGTTTTTT
- | - | TRBJ1-2 | TRBV9 | CASSERGLGYTF | TGTGCCAGCAGCGAGCGAGGGTTGGGCTACACCTTC
TRBD2 | - | TRBJ2-1 | TRBV19 | CASSSWGSGVDNEQFF | TGTGCCAGTAGCTCCTGGGGGAGCGGGGTCGACAATGAGCAGTTCTTC
- | - | TRBJ2-5 | TRBV28 | CASRPPDWRETQYF | TGTGCCAGCAGGCCCCCTGATTGGAGAGAGACCCAGTACTTC
TRBD1 | many | TRBJ2-7 | TRBV7-8 | CASSPPGNRGTYEQYF | TGTGCCAGCAGCCCCCCGGGGAACAGGGGAACCTACGAGCAGTACTTC
- | - | TRBJ1-1 | TRBV18 | CASSPLGGPEAFF | TGTGCCAGCTCACCGCTAGGAGGGCCCGAAGCTTTCTTT
TRBD1 | - | TRBJ2-1 | TRBV2 | CASSLGQGPDEQFF | TGTGCCAGCAGTCTAGGACAGGGGCCGGATGAGCAGTTCTTC
- | medium-sized | TRBJ1-4 | TRBV2 | CASRPTATNEKLFF | TGTGCCAGCAGGCCGACAGCCACTAATGAAAAACTGTTTTTT
- | few | TRBJ1-2 | TRBV11-2 | CASSLVQGGGYTF | TGTGCCAGCAGCTTAGTACAGGGAGGTGGCTACACCTTC
TRBD2 | - | TRBJ2-1 | TRBV6-5 | CASSYSIVGASGHNEQFF | TGTGCCAGCAGTTACTCGATCGTAGGGGCTAGCGGACACAATGAGCAGTTCTTC
- | - | TRBJ2-6 | TRBV20-1 | CSATGDTGSGANVLTF | TGCAGTGCTACAGGAGATACAGGCTCTGGGGCCAACGTCCTGACTTTC
TRBD1 | - | TRBJ2-5 | TRBV19 | CASRTTGVETQYF | TGTGCCAGTAGGACTACAGGGGTCGAGACCCAGTACTTC
- | many | TRBJ2-1 | TRBV7-2 | CASSLKSTHEQFF | TGTGCCAGCAGCTTAAAGTCCACCCATGAGCAGTTCTTC
TRBD2 | - | TRBJ2-1 | TRBV24-1 | CATSELAGAGDNEQFF | TGTGCCACCAGTGAGTTAGCGGGAGCAGGCGACAATGAGCAGTTCTTC
- | - | TRBJ2-3 | TRBV6-2/TRBV6-3 | CASSLQGGGPDTQYF | TGTGCCAGCAGCCTACAAGGGGGGGGCCCAGATACGCAGTATTTT
- | - | TRBJ1-2 | TRBV4-3 | CASSQETEYYGYTF | TGCGCCAGCAGCCAAGAAACAGAATACTATGGCTACACCTTC
TRBD1 | many | TRBJ1-1 | TRBV2 | CASSKQGIMNTEAFF | TGTGCCAGCAGTAAACAGGGGATTATGAACACTGAAGCTTTCTTT
TRBD2 | many | TRBJ2-7 | TRBV12-3/TRBV12-4 | CASTDRTSGRYEQYF | TGTGCCAGCACCGATAGGACTAGCGGGAGGTACGAGCAGTACTTC
TRBD2 | many | TRBJ2-5 | TRBV28 | CASTRWAGGRVAETQYF | TGTGCCAGCACCCGGTGGGCGGGAGGGCGAGTAGCAGAGACCCAGTACTTC
- | few | TRBJ1-6 | TRBV6-2/TRBV6-3 | CASSNTLRTGSSYNSPLHF | TGTGCCAGCAGTAACACCCTCCGGACTGGAAGCTCCTATAATTCACCCCTCCACTTT
- | - | TRBJ2-7 | TRBV7-9 | CASSSQGPYEQYF | TGTGCCAGCAGCTCCCAGGGTCCCTACGAGCAGTACTTC
TRBD1 | few | TRBJ2-7 | TRBV11-2 | CASSVETGQGELVAYEQYF | TGTGCCAGCAGCGTAGAGACGGGACAGGGGGAATTAGTTGCCTACGAGCAGTACTTC
TRBD1 | few | TRBJ2-5 | TRBV5-1 | CASSPGTGEETQYF | TGCGCCAGCAGCCCCGGGACAGGAGAAGAGACCCAGTACTTC
- | many | TRBJ2-7 | TRBV6-5 | CASSYAGRNYEQYF | TGTGCCAGCAGTTATGCTGGGAGAAACTACGAGCAGTACTTC
TRBD2 | - | TRBJ2-1 | TRBV6-1 | CASRGGLAPGNEQFF | TGTGCCAGCAGAGGCGGACTAGCCCCCGGGAATGAGCAGTTCTTC
TRBD2 | few | TRBJ2-1 | TRBV9 | CASSVGGSTYNEQFF | TGTGCCAGCAGCGTAGGCGGGAGTACATACAATGAGCAGTTCTTC
- | few | TRBJ2-2 | TRBV5-1 | CASSSRGTGVTGELFF | TGCGCCAGCAGCTCGCGGGGGACAGGTGTCACCGGGGAGCTGTTTTTT
- | - | TRBJ2-3 | TRBV7-3 | CASSPPGDTQYF | TGTGCCAGCAGCCCCCCCGGGGATACGCAGTATTTT
- | many | TRBJ2-1 | TRBV9 | CASSVAPTGHGNEQFF | TGTGCCAGCAGCGTAGCTCCAACGGGACATGGGAATGAGCAGTTCTTC
TRBD2 | - | TRBJ2-7 | TRBV19 | CASSISAGEVYEQYF | TGTGCCAGTAGTATTTCAGCGGGAGAGGTCTACGAGCAGTACTTC
TRBD2 | many | TRBJ2-1 | TRBV20-1 | CSALLVGGGGYNEQFF | TGCAGTGCTTTATTAGTAGGCGGGGGGGGATACAATGAGCAGTTCTTC
- | - | TRBJ2-7 | TRBV6-2/TRBV6-3 | CASSAEMRTYF | TGTGCCAGCAGTGCCGAAATGAGGACGTACTTC
- | many | TRBJ2-3 | TRBV11-2 | CASSREGLTDTQYF | TGTGCCAGCAGCCGGGAAGGGCTCACAGATACGCAGTATTTT
- | few | TRBJ2-5 | TRBV25-1 | CASSRNSGVQETQYF | TGTGCCAGCAGTAGGAATAGCGGAGTCCAAGAGACCCAGTACTTC
- | few | TRBJ1-4 | TRBV20-1 | CSARETEEKLFF | TGCAGTGCTAGAGAAACCGAGGAAAAACTGTTTTTT
TRBD2 | few | TRBJ2-5 | TRBV20-1 | CGLAGGQETQYF | TGCGGACTAGCGGGAGGACAAGAGACCCAGTACTTC
- | - | TRBJ1-6 | TRBV7-2 | CASSPGSTNSPLHF | TGTGCCAGCAGCCCAGGGTCGACGAATTCACCCCTCCACTTT
TRBD1 | many | TRBJ2-2 | TRBV12-3/TRBV12-4 | CASRAGQGATGELFF | TGTGCCAGCAGGGCGGGACAGGGGGCCACCGGGGAGCTGTTTTTT
- | - | TRBJ2-5 | TRBV5-1 | CASRGVLGQETQYF | TGCGCCTCCAGGGGGGTACTGGGCCAAGAGACCCAGTACTTC
TRBD2 | - | TRBJ2-7 | TRBV6-2/TRBV6-3 | CASRATSGLEQYF | TGTGCCAGCAGGGCCACTAGCGGACTCGAGCAGTACTTC
TRBD1 | few | TRBJ1-2 | TRBV2 | CASSDGTGFAYTF | TGTGCCAGCAGTGATGGGACAGGGTTCGCCTACACCTTC
- | many | TRBJ1-1 | TRBV28 | CASSSGDMNTEAFF | TGTGCCAGCAGTTCTGGGGACATGAACACTGAAGCTTTCTTT
TRBD2 | - | TRBJ2-3 | TRBV20-1 | CSARDSGTSGTDTQYF | TGCAGTGCTAGAGATTCGGGGACTAGCGGGACAGATACGCAGTATTTT
TRBD2 | many | TRBJ2-3 | TRBV6-1 | CASSEFAGGPADTQYF | TGTGCCAGCAGTGAATTCGCGGGAGGGCCAGCGGATACGCAGTATTTT
TRBD1 | - | TRBJ2-7 | TRBV11-2 | CASSQDRGQGQYF | TGTGCCAGCAGTCAAGACCGCGGACAGGGGCAGTACTTC
- | few | TRBJ2-3 | TRBV27 | CASSELSLHTDTQYF | TGTGCCAGCAGTGAACTTAGTTTACACACAGATACGCAGTATTTT
- | many | TRBJ1-4 | TRBV6-5 | CASSYSKGPGKLFF | TGTGCCAGCAGTTACTCGAAGGGTCCCGGAAAACTGTTTTTT
TRBD2 | many | TRBJ2-3 | TRBV28 | CASTPGRGNTQYF | TGTGCCAGCACCCCCGGGAGGGGAAATACGCAGTATTTT
- | few | TRBJ1-1 | TRBV28 | CATRRLRTGNTEAFF | TGTGCCACGCGACGCCTTCGGACGGGGAACACTGAAGCTTTCTTT
TRBD2 | few | TRBJ2-1 | TRBV24-1 | CATSDASGTRDNEQFF | TGTGCCACCAGTGACGCTAGCGGGACAAGGGACAATGAGCAGTTCTTC
TRBD2 | - | TRBJ2-3 | TRBV29-1 | CSVEGGRGSDTQYF | TGCAGCGTTGAGGGCGGGAGGGGGTCAGATACGCAGTATTTT
- | - | TRBJ2-1 | TRBV12-5 | CASGLVHGPEGEQFF | TGTGCTAGTGGTTTGGTACACGGTCCGGAGGGTGAGCAGTTCTTC
- | - | TRBJ2-7 | TRBV19 | CASYGHRTQRVEQYF | TGTGCCAGCTACGGACACAGGACTCAGAGGGTCGAGCAGTACTTC